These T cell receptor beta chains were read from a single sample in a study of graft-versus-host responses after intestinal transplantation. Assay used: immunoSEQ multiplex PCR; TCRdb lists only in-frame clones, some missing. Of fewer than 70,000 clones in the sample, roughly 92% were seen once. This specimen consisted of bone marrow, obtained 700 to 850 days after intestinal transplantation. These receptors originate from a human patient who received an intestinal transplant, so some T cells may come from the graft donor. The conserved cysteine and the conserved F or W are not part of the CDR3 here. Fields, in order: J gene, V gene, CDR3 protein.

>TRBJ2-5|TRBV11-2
ASSAAGTSFETQY
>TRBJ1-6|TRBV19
ASSFGEVNSPLH
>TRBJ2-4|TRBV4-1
ASSQGPQGPLAKNIQY
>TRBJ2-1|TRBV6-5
ASSYSHEYNEQF
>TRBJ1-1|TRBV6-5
ASSALQFSEAF
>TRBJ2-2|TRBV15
ATSREGGRAGGELF
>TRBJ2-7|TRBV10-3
AISVRSEQY
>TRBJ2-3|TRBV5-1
ASSLDRASGVDTQY
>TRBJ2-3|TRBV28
ASRRTSGSATDTQY
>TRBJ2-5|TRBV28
ASSLGQGEETQY
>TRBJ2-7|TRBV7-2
ASSLLARVSSEQY